Detailed here is one T cell receptor (beta chain). The antigen remains unidentified. The data belong to a study of T cell responses to AZD1222 COVID-19 vaccine. Clones were sequenced by immunoSEQ multiplex PCR, and TCRdb holds only the in-frame ones, with some missing. The data hold around 150,000 clones, with around four fifths observed a single time. Whole-study results and caveats: Compared with day 0, the breadth and depth of the Spike-specific TCR repertoire rose significantly after two doses of AZD1222. Unmutated variant regions reportedly attract nearly half of all spike-specific TCRs. It should be noted that donors were predominantly white British and more often female, and clonal diversity was possibly underestimated. Regions 160-218 and 743-854 held dominance among vaccine-associated CD4 TCRs, which spanned spike.

This CDR3 region has 16 residues. Germline V gene data show CDR1 as SGHTA and CDR2 as FQGTGA. The ends were cut back, 5 bases at V and 7 bases at J, with 21 bases in the middle. The chain links TRBV7-3 to TRBJ1-3; D is possibly TRBD1 (5 bases). The TCR comes from an adult in good health. Sequencing was performed on peripheral blood, taken on day 0 of AZD1222 vaccination. CDR3 sequence reads: CASSPGAGSVGNTIYF. The CDR3 nucleotides read TGTGCCAGCAGCCCCGGGGCGGGGTCCGTCGGGAACACCATATATTTT.